This passage covers 21 T cell receptor beta chains from one sample sequenced in a study of blood T cell repertoires in COVID-19 (dated by TCRdb to the early 2020s). The library was produced with the immunoSEQ multiplex PCR assay. In its TCRdb copy, this immuneACCESS table keeps in-frame sequences only and misses some clones. Where compared with another copy, unresolved V genes explain less than half of these, and the others have no known cause. This sample is represented by about 130,000 clones; about 92% of them were singletons. In total, the top ten clones hold approximately 5% of the sample. The sequencing input was peripheral blood. The receptors derive from a man between 60 and 75 years old with COVID-19, enrolled during active disease.

The gene calls are TRBV11-3 and TRBJ2-5, with 7 bases matching TRBD1. The CDR3 loop spans 13 amino acids. The V gene end was trimmed by 4 bases and the J gene end by 10 bases; junction bases not matched to a gene: 9. The germline V gene encodes CDR1 SGHNT and CDR2 YENEEA. CDR3 coding DNA: TGTGCCAGCAGCTCAGACAGGGTGGAAGACCAGTACTTC. Translating gives CASSSDRVEDQYF.

This chain connects TRBV4-2 to TRBJ2-1; 12 nucleotides match TRBD2. Germline V gene lookup returns CDR1 LGHNA and CDR2 YNFKEQ. The CDR3 consists of 19 residues. Unmatched junction bases numbered 6, after V lost 0 bases and J lost 0 bases. The chain's CDR3 is CASSQDRLAGGDSYNEQFF. DNA of the CDR3: TGTGCCAGCAGCCAAGATCGTCTAGCGGGAGGGGACTCCTACAATGAGCAGTTCTTC.

This chain connects TRBV5-1 to TRBJ2-3, with a tentative D call TRBD2 (7 bases). Trimming pared 6 bases from V and 2 bases from J, leaving 13 bases between. Looked up from germline, CDR1 is SGHRS and CDR2 is YFSETQ. This CDR3 is 14 amino acids long. The CDR3 protein is CASMRGGATDTQYF. The CDR3 bases are TGCGCCAGCATGCGAGGGGGGGCCACAGATACGCAGTATTTT.

The chain combines TRBV5-1 with TRBJ2-3; possible D gene TRBD1, 6 bases. Trimming shortened V by 0 bases and J by 2 bases, and 10 bases separated the two germline ends. Germline assignment: CDR1 SGHRS and CDR2 YFSETQ. This CDR3 is 15 amino acids long. The CDR3 sequence is CASSLGDTDTDTQYF. Here the CDR3 DNA reads TGCGCCAGCAGCTTGGGGGACACAGACACAGATACGCAGTATTTT. The full variable domain, rest sourced from reference TRBV5-1 and TRBJ2-3, is KAGVTQTPRYLIKTRGQQVTLSCSPISGHRSVSWYQQTPGQGLQFLFEYFSETQRNKGNFPGRFSGRQFSNSRSEMNVSTLELGDSALYLCASSLGDTDTDTQYFGPGTRLTVL.

The chain uses TRBV19 and TRBJ1-1; TRBD1 aligns across 8 bases. This CDR3 comprises 13 residues. Germline V lookup: CDR1 LNHDA, CDR2 SQIVND (reference sequence). V shed 5 bases, J shed 5 bases, and the junction held 4 bases outside the gene matches. For the CDR3, the DNA is TGTGCCAGTAGTCGTAACAGGGGGACTGAAGCTTTCTTT. Its translation is CASSRNRGTEAFF.

This chain links TRBV19 with TRBJ1-1; D call uncertain. This CDR3 is built from 14 residues. Germline V CDR1 and CDR2: LNHDA, SQIVND (reference sequence). V was shortened by 3 bases and J by 4 bases, with 12 bases between the two germline ends. CDR3 DNA sequence: TGTGCCAGTAGTATGTTCGGGGTAGGCACTGAAGCTTTCTTT. Its protein product is CASSMFGVGTEAFF.

This clone appeared a single time. CDR3 nucleotide sequence: TGTGCCAGCAGCTCCCGGACAGGGGCCCCAGATACGCAGTATTTT. Its translation: CASSSRTGAPDTQYF. The chain is built from TRBV7-9 and TRBJ2-3; 9 bases line up with TRBD1. Germline V lookup: CDR1 SEHNR, CDR2 FQNEAQ (reference sequence). J lost 4 bases, V lost 4 bases, and 6 bases had no gene match. This CDR3 comprises 15 residues.

This clone was seen a single time. J is TRBJ2-4 and V is TRBV11-3, with TRBD1 identical over 7 bases. Germline CDR1 is SGHNT and CDR2 is YENEEA. This CDR3 has 13 residues. Germline trimming cut 1 base from V and 8 bases from J; bases unmatched to any gene: 2. CDR3 in DNA: TGTGCCAGCAGCTTAGGGCAGGGGGACATTCAGTACTTC. Amino acids: CASSLGQGDIQYF.

V is TRBV28 and J is TRBJ2-6; 8 bases agree with TRBD1. Germline V gene data show CDR1 as MDHEN and CDR2 as SYDVKM. The V and J ends lost 4 bases and 3 bases, in that order; junction bases with no gene match: 2. This CDR3 has 15 residues. In DNA form, the CDR3 reads TGTGCCAGCAGTTCACAGGGGGATGGGGCCAACGTCCTGACTTTC. Protein: CASSSQGDGANVLTF.

The chain combines TRBV7-8 with TRBJ2-5; possibly TRBD2 for D (7 bases). Germline CDR1 and CDR2: SGHVS and FQNEAQ. The CDR3 is 16 amino acids. The germline V and J ends were trimmed by 6 bases and 4 bases, with 21 bases remaining between them. CDR3 sequence (DNA): TGTGCCAGCAGTCCGGGGAGGGGGGCGTCATCAGAGACCCAGTACTTC. Protein: CASSPGRGASSETQYF.

The rearrangement uses TRBV5-1 and TRBJ2-7; perhaps TRBD1 as D (6 bases). Trimming removed 1 base from V and 2 bases from J, with 19 bases in between. Germline V gene data show CDR1 as SGHRS and CDR2 as YFSETQ. This CDR3 contains 17 residues. CDR3: CASSLNSRGAPTYEQYF. The CDR3 coding sequence is TGCGCCAGCAGCTTGAACTCCAGGGGAGCCCCCACCTACGAGCAGTACTTC.

The V and J genes are TRBV19 and TRBJ2-1; tentative D call: TRBD1 (6 bases). From germline, CDR1 is LNHDA and CDR2 SQIVND (reference sequence). Between the trimmed V and J ends, which lost 2 bases and 4 bases, there was a span of 12 bases. The CDR3 spans 15 residues. The CDR3 DNA sequence: TGTGCCAGTAGTATACGAGACAGGCAGTACAATGAGCAGTTCTTC. Encoded protein: CASSIRDRQYNEQFF.

V is TRBV9 and J is TRBJ1-1, with D possibly TRBD1 on 5 matching bases. V lost 0 bases to trimming and J lost 5 bases, with 20 bases between them. Germline CDR1 and CDR2: SGDLS and YYNGEE. This CDR3 contains 17 residues. In DNA, the CDR3 is TGTGCCAGCAGCGTAGTCGGGGGGAGTTTAAGTGGGACTGAAGCTTTCTTT. Protein sequence: CASSVVGGSLSGTEAFF.

This sequence joins TRBV13 and TRBJ1-1; D remains unclear. Germline V gene sequence: CDR1 PRHDT, CDR2 FYEKMQ (reference sequence). The V gene lost 5 bases and the J gene lost 5 bases, with 12 bases spanning the gap. The CDR3 has 13 residues. The CDR3 DNA follows: TGTGCCAGCAGCCTATACGGTAGTACTGAAGCTTTCTTT. This translates into CASSLYGSTEAFF.

The chain uses TRBV5-4 and TRBJ1-2; D is unclear. CDR3 size: 13 residues. Germline assignment: CDR1 SGHNT and CDR2 YYREEE (reference sequence). The germline V and J ends were trimmed by 3 bases and 1 base, with 7 bases remaining between them. DNA for the CDR3: TGTGCCAGCAGCTCCACGGTTAACTATGGCTACACCTTC. Protein product: CASSSTVNYGYTF.

This chain joins TRBV3-1 (or the pseudogene TRBV3-2) and TRBJ1-1; the D is unclear. CDR1 and CDR2 (germline): LGHDT, YNNKEL (reference sequence). V was shortened by 0 bases and J by 11 bases, with 10 bases between the two germline ends. The CDR3 runs to 12 residues. CDR3: CASSQDGGEAFF. In nucleotides, the CDR3 is TGTGCCAGCAGCCAAGATGGCGGGGAGGCTTTCTTT.

The gene calls are TRBV18 and TRBJ1-4, with 10 positions matching TRBD1. The V segment lost 2 bases and the J segment 7 bases; nucleotides outside the gene matches: 13. CDR1 is KGHSH and CDR2 is LQKENI in the germline V gene. This CDR3 spans 18 amino acids. The chain's CDR3 is CASSPDRDRGFDGEKLFF. The CDR3 nucleotides are TGTGCCAGCTCACCAGATAGGGACAGGGGATTCGATGGTGAAAAACTGTTTTTT. Full variable domain (missing parts from reference TRBV18 and TRBJ1-4): NAGVMQNPRHLVRRRGQEARLRCSPMKGHSHVYWYRQLPEEGLKFMVYLQKENIIDESGMPKERFSAEFPKEGPSILRIQQVVRGDSAAYFCASSPDRDRGFDGEKLFFGSGTQLSVL.

This clone was observed once. This chain uses TRBV24-1 with TRBJ2-3, with 7 bases aligning to TRBD1. Germline assignment: CDR1 KGHDR and CDR2 SFDVKD. Trimming at V came to 7 bases and at J to 4 bases, leaving 10 bases not matched to a gene. This CDR3 region has 15 residues. The CDR3, as DNA: TGTGCCACCAGCACACCTACAGGGGTCGCAGATACGCAGTATTTT. Translating it yields CATSTPTGVADTQYF.

The chain couples TRBV10-3 to TRBJ2-3, with 7 bases lining up with TRBD1. This CDR3 region has 15 residues. With V trimmed by 3 bases and J by 4 bases, 7 bases remained unmatched. CDR1 ENHRY and CDR2 SYGVKD come from the germline V gene. This CDR3 is CAISDPGQRSDTQYF. CDR3 nucleotides: TGTGCCATCAGTGACCCGGGACAGAGGTCAGATACGCAGTATTTT.

CDR3 loop: CASSLEGTSGYEQYF. CDR3 DNA: TGTGCCAGCAGCTTAGAAGGGACTAGCGGTTACGAGCAGTACTTC. This chain connects TRBV11-2 to TRBJ2-7, with TRBD2 matching over 11 bases. V lost 0 bases to trimming and J lost 4 bases; unmatched junction nucleotides: 2. Looked up from germline, CDR1 is SGHAT and CDR2 is FQNNGV. The length of the CDR3 is 15 residues.

The chain carries TRBV6-5 and TRBJ2-5; D is uncertain. Germline V gene sequence: CDR1 MNHEY, CDR2 SVGAGI. This CDR3 is 13 amino acids long. The ends were cut back, 1 base at V and 3 bases at J, with 6 bases in the middle. CDR3 coding DNA: TGTGCCAGCAGTTACTTAGAGGAAGAGACCCAGTACTTC. Its protein is CASSYLEEETQYF.